The T cell receptor (beta chain) under discussion was sequenced for a study of PD-1 blockade in classical Hodgkin lymphoma. Germline V gives CDR1 MGHDK, CDR2 SYGVNS. This CDR3 contains 14 residues. The junction had 6 bases not matched to a gene; V was cut back by 3 bases and J by 8 bases. Study results and caveats: Excluded were patients who started nivolumab under 1 year after ASCT, a group that had lower diversity.

Measured with immunoSEQ multiplex PCR; TCRdb has only the in-frame clones, and not every one. The profile shows 45,000 or so clones, approximately 73% of them singletons. A word on this clone: Its antigen is not known.

Autologous stem cell transplantation was followed by relapse in every patient, and brentuximab vedotin exposure varied. The sequences come from peripheral blood mononuclear cells (PBMCs), collected at baseline. The V gene is TRBV25-1, the J gene TRBJ2-1; 8 positions match TRBD2. This sequence was found in a human donor with classical Hodgkin lymphoma. The CDR3 DNA reads as TGTGCCAGCAGTGAGGCGGGGGGAAGAGATGAGCAGTTCTTC. Protein sequence: CASSEAGGRDEQFF.